What follows are 22 T cell receptor beta chains derived from one specimen sequenced in a study of cytomegalovirus exposure and HLA in healthy donors. This PCR relied on a set of 60 Vbeta primers and 13 Jbeta primers. The protocol was immunoSEQ multiplex PCR, while the TCRdb copy is restricted to in-frame clones and leaves out a portion. The sample consists of around 84,000 clones, roughly four fifths of them appearing once. The source material was PBMCs. These receptors all stem from a human donor in good health.

This clone has just one count. The chain uses TRBV7-2 and TRBJ2-7; possibly TRBD1 for D (6 bases). The V and J ends lost 4 bases and 4 bases respectively, with 17 bases between them. Germline CDR1 SGHTA, CDR2 FQGNSA. The CDR3 is made up of 15 amino acids. The CDR3 loop reads CASSWTETPTYEQYF. CDR3 coding DNA: TGTGCCAGCAGCTGGACAGAAACTCCTACATACGAGCAGTACTTC.

The chain links TRBV7-2 to TRBJ1-6, with 8 nucleotides matching TRBD1. The germline V gene encodes CDR1 SGHTA and CDR2 FQGNSA. The CDR3 length is 13 residues. V was clipped by 3 bases and J by 14 bases; unmatched bases: 6. CDR3 sequence: CASSFGQGEALHF. CDR3 sequence (DNA): TGTGCCAGCAGCTTTGGACAGGGAGAGGCCCTCCACTTT.

DNA for the CDR3: TGCAGCGTTGAAGTAAACTTGAGAGGTAGTGGGGGGACCTTC. This encodes CSVEVNLRGSGGTF. The chain links TRBV29-1 to TRBJ1-2; D might be TRBD1 (5 bases). The CDR3 extends over 14 amino acids. V was clipped by 1 base and J by 14 bases, with 23 bases between them. Germline CDR1 reads SQVTM; CDR2 reads ANQGSEA.

This chain connects TRBV6-1 to TRBJ1-3, with D perhaps matching TRBD1 (5 bases). The germline V and J ends were trimmed by 1 base and 0 bases, with 10 bases remaining between them. The CDR3 length is 16 residues. Germline V gene sequence: CDR1 MNHNS, CDR2 SASEGT. CDR3: CASSEGNRRSGNTIYF. CDR3 bases: TGTGCCAGCAGTGAAGGCAACAGGCGCTCTGGAAACACCATATATTTT.

This chain connects TRBV14 to TRBJ2-7, with 7 positions matching TRBD1. Germline V lookup: CDR1 SGHDN, CDR2 FVKESK. Trimming removed 4 bases from V and 1 base from J; junction bases left unmatched: 7. The CDR3 length is 15 residues. This CDR3 is CASSPGTAASYEQYF. The CDR3 nucleotides are TGTGCCAGCAGCCCCGGGACAGCTGCTTCCTACGAGCAGTACTTC.

This sequence joins TRBV7-6 and TRBJ1-1, with TRBD1 matching 12 bases. The V gene's germline CDR1 is SGHVS and CDR2 FNYEAQ. V lost 5 bases and J lost 1; bases outside the gene matches: 8. There are 17 residues in the CDR3. The CDR3 reads CASSPGTGGAGNTEAFF. The CDR3 DNA sequence: TGTGCCAGCAGCCCTGGGACAGGGGGCGCGGGGAACACTGAAGCTTTCTTT.

The rearrangement uses TRBV6-5 and TRBJ1-6; perhaps TRBD1 as D (6 bases). Germline V gene sequence: CDR1 MNHEY, CDR2 SVGAGI. Trimming cost V 2 bases and J 10 bases, with 15 bases left between them. The CDR3 is 15 amino acids. Here the CDR3 reads CASSYDKGTGSPLHF. CDR3 nucleotides: TGTGCCAGCAGTTACGACAAGGGAACAGGGTCACCCCTCCACTTT.

This chain uses TRBV7-2 with TRBJ1-1; TRBD1 matches at 9 bases. Germline V CDR1 and CDR2: SGHTA, FQGNSA. The CDR3 runs to 13 residues. The ends lost 2 bases at V and 9 bases at J; junction bases unmatched: 4. The CDR3 nucleotides are TGTGCCAGCAGCTTAAGGACAGGGGATAAAGCTTTCTTT. Translation: CASSLRTGDKAFF.

V usage is TRBV19 and J usage is TRBJ2-7; perhaps TRBD2 as D (5 bases). V shed 3 bases and J shed 3 bases, with 12 bases lying between them. The V gene's germline CDR1 is LNHDA and CDR2 SQIVND (reference sequence). This CDR3 is 14 amino acids long. CDR3 nucleotide sequence: TGTGCCAGTAGTATTGCTGGGAGTGACTACGAGCAGTACTTC. It specifies CASSIAGSDYEQYF.

This sequence joins TRBV6-1 and TRBJ1-2; a possible D gene is TRBD1 (6 bases). The V end was cut by 1 base, the J end by 7 bases, with 16 bases between. Germline assignment: CDR1 MNHNS and CDR2 SASEGT. The CDR3 extends over 15 amino acids. As DNA, the CDR3 is TGTGCCAGCAGTGAAGAGGCGGGGGCGGTACGTGGCTACACCTTC. This encodes CASSEEAGAVRGYTF.

The gene calls are TRBV11-2 and TRBJ1-1, with D perhaps matching TRBD1 (5 bases). V gave up 2 bases and J gave up 5 bases, with 9 bases separating them. There are 13 residues in the CDR3. CDR1 and CDR2 (germline): SGHAT, FQNNGV. In nucleotides, the CDR3 is TGTGCCAGCAGCTTATTGACAGAGACTGAAGCTTTCTTT. Residues: CASSLLTETEAFF.

J is TRBJ1-2 and V is TRBV5-4; unclear D gene. The CDR3 consists of 13 residues. Trimming removed 2 bases at V and 4 bases at J, with 9 bases between. Germline V CDR1 and CDR2: SGHNT, YYREEE (reference sequence). The CDR3 here is CASSFGDGYGYTF. Written as DNA, the CDR3 is TGTGCCAGCAGCTTCGGGGATGGCTATGGCTACACCTTC.

This clone has only a few counts. CDR3 in DNA: TGCGCCAGCAGCGCCGGGACAAGATACGAGCAGTACTTC. Amino acid sequence: CASSAGTRYEQYF. The chain is built from TRBV5-1 and TRBJ2-7, with D maybe TRBD1 (6 bases). With 4 bases removed from V and 4 bases from J, the gap between germline ends came to 12 bases. From germline, CDR1 is SGHRS and CDR2 YFSETQ. This CDR3 comprises 13 residues. The whole variable domain, filled in from reference TRBV5-1 and TRBJ2-7, reads KAGVTQTPRYLIKTRGQQVTLSCSPISGHRSVSWYQQTPGQGLQFLFEYFSETQRNKGNFPGRFSGRQFSNSRSEMNVSTLELGDSALYLCASSAGTRYEQYFGPGTRLTVT.

The chain employs TRBV27 and TRBJ2-3; D perhaps matches TRBD1 (5 bases). The CDR3 extends over 14 amino acids. Germline assignment: CDR1 MNHEY and CDR2 SMNVEV (reference sequence). The V end was cut by 3 bases, the J end by 0 bases, with 7 bases between. The CDR3 is CASSLTVSTDTQYF. DNA for the CDR3: TGTGCCAGCAGTTTGACAGTTAGCACAGATACGCAGTATTTT.

J is TRBJ2-3 and V is TRBV11-2, with 8 bases aligning to TRBD2. The junction had 8 bases not matched to a gene; V was cut back by 1 base and J by 2 bases. Germline loops: CDR1 SGHAT, CDR2 FQNNGV. The CDR3 has 17 residues. CDR3 residues: CASSLGVAGGFTDTQYF. The CDR3 bases are TGTGCCAGCAGCTTAGGCGTGGCGGGGGGCTTCACAGATACGCAGTATTTT.

This rearrangement joins TRBV29-1 to TRBJ2-7, with 9 nucleotides matching TRBD2. The V gene's germline CDR1 is SQVTM and CDR2 ANQGSEA. Trimming cost V 5 bases and J 3 bases; bases outside gene matches: 5. This CDR3 region has 13 residues. CDR3 protein: CSVYSSGDYEQYF. As DNA, the CDR3 is TGCAGCGTTTACTCTAGCGGGGACTACGAGCAGTACTTC.

This chain uses TRBV27 with TRBJ2-7; D perhaps matches TRBD2 (6 bases). Germline V gene data show CDR1 as MNHEY and CDR2 as SMNVEV (reference sequence). V shed 8 bases and J shed 2 bases, with 19 bases lying between them. The CDR3 runs 15 residues. This CDR3 is CASYSAFKRAYEQYF. CDR3 DNA sequence: TGTGCCAGCTATTCAGCCTTCAAGCGGGCCTACGAGCAGTACTTC.

The V call is TRBV4-1, the J call TRBJ1-1, with 8 bases matching TRBD1. The germline V gene encodes CDR1 MGHRA and CDR2 YSYEKL. Trimming removed 6 bases from V and 4 bases from J; junction bases left unmatched: 10. This CDR3 comprises 15 residues. The CDR3 region is CASRPTGEDGTEAFF. Here the CDR3 DNA reads TGCGCCAGCAGGCCGACAGGGGAGGATGGCACTGAAGCTTTCTTT.

In regard to this clone: The identical CDR3 is also encoded by other nucleotide sequences in the sample. This chain joins TRBV13 and TRBJ1-1; 8 bases line up with TRBD1. Losses at the gene ends were 5 bases for V and 4 bases for J; bases not matched to a gene: 12. The CDR3 is 16 residues long. Germline V gene sequence: CDR1 PRHDT, CDR2 FYEKMQ (reference sequence). CDR3: CASSRYLDREVTEAFF. The CDR3 DNA follows: TGTGCCAGCAGCCGTTACCTGGACAGGGAGGTCACTGAAGCTTTCTTT.

J is TRBJ1-5 and V is TRBV18; tentative D call: TRBD1 (5 bases). The germline CDR1 and CDR2 sequences are KGHSH and LQKENI. Trimming took off 3 bases at V and 4 bases at J, with 19 bases between the two ends. The CDR3 is made up of 17 amino acids. The CDR3 loop reads CASSPGLRDRPNQPQHF. The CDR3 coding sequence is TGTGCCAGCTCACCGGGGCTTAGGGATCGTCCTAATCAGCCCCAGCATTTT.

There are a few counts of this clone. The V call is TRBV5-6, the J call TRBJ1-4, with D hard to call. This CDR3 region has 13 residues. Looked up from germline, CDR1 is SGHDT and CDR2 is YYEEEE. V lost 0 bases and J lost 8, with 8 bases in between. As DNA, the CDR3 is TGTGCCAGCAGCTTGGGACCGGAGGAAAAACTGTTTTTT. It specifies CASSLGPEEKLFF.

V usage is TRBV6-7 and J usage is TRBJ2-7, with D unclear. TRBV6-7 is designated an ORF whose function remains uncertain. V shed 4 bases and J shed 6 bases, with 16 bases lying between them. The CDR3 runs 14 residues. The DNA for the CDR3 is TGTGCCAGCAGTTTAGCCTTAGGCTGGCGCGAGCAGTACTTC. This encodes CASSLALGWREQYF.